This is a list of T cell receptor beta chains from one sample in a study of blood T cell repertoires in COVID-19. TCRdb's table, derived via immunoSEQ multiplex PCR, lists solely in-frame clones and lacks some. This table has around 60,000 clones, approximately 91% appearing once. The source material was peripheral blood. The origin of the receptors is a man in his fifties with active COVID-19. Both conserved end residues are part of each CDR3.

CDR3aa	v_gene	j_gene
CASGSQILAFDEQFF	TRBV7-9	TRBJ2-1
CAIGDRGRETQYF	TRBV2	TRBJ2-5
CASSGVPGLAGGADTQYF	TRBV9	TRBJ2-3
CASSYTTGTGTLEQYF	TRBV6-2/TRBV6-3	TRBJ2-7
CASSTGTGLKEKLFF	TRBV7-9	TRBJ1-4
CASSQRQARTDTQYF	TRBV4-1	TRBJ2-3
CASSPDRNYGYTF	TRBV6-5	TRBJ1-2
CASSDPGQTYEQYF	TRBV27	TRBJ2-7
CASSRGGGASSYNEQFF	TRBV5-4	TRBJ2-1
CASSLGTGTNSPLHF	TRBV7-2	TRBJ1-6
CASSQGGTGGMETQYF	TRBV5-1	TRBJ2-5
CASSLGEGGLAKNIQYF	TRBV5-1	TRBJ2-4
CAITGQPYQPQHF	TRBV10-3	TRBJ1-5
CASRGRSSYEQFF	TRBV6-6	TRBJ2-1
CATRLAGGPYEQFF	TRBV19	TRBJ2-1
CASSLVSGGGEKLFF	TRBV7-2	TRBJ1-4
CAWSATRTGRDTEAFF	TRBV30	TRBJ1-1
CAWSVEGGTEAFF	TRBV30	TRBJ1-1
CTSSQARRRISYEQYF	TRBV1	TRBJ2-7
CASRGWGRYEQYF	TRBV6-5	TRBJ2-7
CASSQDGGRNTGELFF	TRBV4-1	TRBJ2-2
CASSLAASGPSDTQYF	TRBV5-4	TRBJ2-3
CASSLAPSAGEQFF	TRBV7-2	TRBJ2-1
CASSQDQVLAFF	TRBV3-1/TRBV3-2	TRBJ1-1
CASSAWDRGEQFF	TRBV27	TRBJ2-1
CSVGGMGASGTDTQYF	TRBV29-1	TRBJ2-3
CSVAGVRPNEQFF	TRBV29-1	TRBJ2-1
CASSPQRGGTAYEQYF	TRBV19	TRBJ2-7
CASSPSGGGEQYF	TRBV11-2	TRBJ2-7
CASSENHRQGLNYGYTF	TRBV6-1	TRBJ1-2
CASSKRRGGGEQFF	TRBV21-1	TRBJ2-1
CASSSPGSKEFF	TRBV7-9	TRBJ2-1
CASSQMADTQYF	TRBV3-1/TRBV3-2	TRBJ2-3
CASSEGAGAPYEQYF	TRBV6-5	TRBJ2-7
CASTLTGSYTEAFF	TRBV5-1	TRBJ1-1
CASSDDRVMGYTF	TRBV12-3/TRBV12-4	TRBJ1-2
CAISERGPQETQYF	TRBV10-3	TRBJ2-5
CASSQNRVSYEQYF	TRBV4-3	TRBJ2-7
CASSTLGGEPQFF	TRBV19	TRBJ2-1
CASSYGTGGEQFF	TRBV6-6	TRBJ2-1
CASSAGDSRTF	TRBV9	TRBJ1-2
CASSLSRGGREQYF	TRBV7-2	TRBJ2-7
CASSEGASTEAFF	TRBV12-3/TRBV12-4	TRBJ1-1
CAWSGRGYEQYF	TRBV30	TRBJ2-7
CASSLGDRGNTIYF	TRBV5-1	TRBJ1-3
CASSLRDNSYNEQFF	TRBV7-8	TRBJ2-1
CASRTGAEGYTF	TRBV18	TRBJ1-2
CASSFGTGYNYGYTF	TRBV11-2	TRBJ1-2
CASSQASGGRYTEAFF	TRBV4-2	TRBJ1-1
CASSPPPTIAGTDTQYF	TRBV7-2	TRBJ2-3
CASTRPGVVNYGYTF	TRBV7-2	TRBJ1-2
CASRITGGTEAFF	TRBV25-1	TRBJ1-1